This T cell receptor beta chain stems from a study of blood T cell repertoires in COVID-19. Study background: Spain, Italy and the United States supplied samples that represented acute and convalescent COVID-19. T cells, B-cell-depleted T cells, or PBMCs provided the cDNA or gDNA that served as material.

This clone occurred a few times. This CDR3 contains 19 residues. J was trimmed by 0 bases and V by 3 bases; bases with no gene match: 9. Germline CDR1 SGHTA, CDR2 FQGNSA. Per the original methods: Using reference gene primer amplification, nucleated cell counts were estimated. Measured with immunoSEQ multiplex PCR; TCRdb has only the in-frame clones, and not every one. V, J and clone size derive from that table, while D and trimming were established from the DNA sequence. The sample consists of about 90,000 clones, approximately 84% of them appearing once. The chain couples TRBV7-2 to TRBJ2-1; 12 bases map to TRBD2. The source of this sequence is a man of 80 years or more with active or convalescent COVID-19. Sequencing was done on a sample of peripheral blood. CDR3 sequence (DNA): TGTGCCAGCAGCTTTGGTGGACTAGCGGGGCCTTACTCCTACAATGAGCAGTTCTTC. The encoded protein is CASSFGGLAGPYSYNEQFF.